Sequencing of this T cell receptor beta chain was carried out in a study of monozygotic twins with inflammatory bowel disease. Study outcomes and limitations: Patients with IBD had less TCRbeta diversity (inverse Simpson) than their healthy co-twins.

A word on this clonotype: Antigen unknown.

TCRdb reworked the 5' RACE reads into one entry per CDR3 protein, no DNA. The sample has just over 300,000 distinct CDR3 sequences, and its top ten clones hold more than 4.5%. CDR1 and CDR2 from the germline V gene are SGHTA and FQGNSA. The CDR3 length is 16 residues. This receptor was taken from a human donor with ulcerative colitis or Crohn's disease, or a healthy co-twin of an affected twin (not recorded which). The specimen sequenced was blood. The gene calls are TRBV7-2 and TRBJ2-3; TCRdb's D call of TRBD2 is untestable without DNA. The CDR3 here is CASRREVGSVGDTQYF. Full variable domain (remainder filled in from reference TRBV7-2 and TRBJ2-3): GAGVSQSPSNKVTEKGKDVELRCDPISGHTALYWYRQSLGQGLEFLIYFQGNSAPDKSGLPSDRFSAERTGGSVSTLTIQRTQQEDSAVYLCASRREVGSVGDTQYFGPGTRLTVL.